This TCR beta chain was captured in a study of cytomegalovirus exposure and HLA in healthy donors (dated by TCRdb to 2017 to 2019). A note on the overall study: An earlier analysis of roughly 630 of the donors reported 250 to 350 Gb of sequence data and more than 90 million unique TCR beta sequences from approximately 180 million T cells. An early release that covered 500 to 800 HLA-typed donors contained 250 to 350 gigabases of sequencing data and tens of millions of unique TCR sequences. Of the roughly 400 genotyped donors, roughly 80% fell in the genetic ancestry cluster associated with self-reported Caucasian donors. The study aimed to test whether cataloging public T cell receptors could reveal signatures of past pathogen exposure. The study used immunosequencing to profile the T cell repertoires of approximately 650 subjects and linked those repertoires to cytomegalovirus serostatus. In addition to the first cohort of 666 subjects, a separate validation cohort of 120 different subjects was used. The study combined high-throughput TCR immunosequencing, statistical association of individual TCRs with disease status, and machine learning to predict cytomegalovirus infection status. A later analysis re-analyzed previously published TCR beta repertoires from 666 donors and added high-resolution HLA genotyping to study TCR occurrence patterns. The later analysis used no new phenotypic data to find candidate immune exposures, relying instead on TCR beta sequences and their occurrence across donors. To decide whether each TCR beta V gene segment behaved as functional or pseudogenic, an earlier analysis of some 570 of the donors relied on high-throughput TCR beta sequencing. Donor age, sex, ethnicity and CMV serostatus were compiled alongside the repertoire data. A later genetic analysis used genome-wide SNP genotypes for about 65% of the 666 donors, treating that subset as a discovery cohort. All discovery cohort repertoires had been generated using a single sequencing platform. Class I and class II HLA loci were covered by the typing at four-digit resolution. The number of typed donors differed by locus: roughly 629-640 for A, B, C, DRB1 and DQB1; approximately 540 for DQA1; roughly 600 for DPA1; and approximately 450 for DPB1. A handful of DR-DQ haplotypes were treated as single units for association and clustering because of strong linkage in the cohort. Among roughly 370 genotyped donors of the cohort, an average of about 240,000 unique TCR beta nucleotide sequences were sequenced per donor, about a sixth of them non-productive.

Preparation of the library involved the immunoSEQ multiplex PCR assay. For the multiplex PCR, a mixture combining 60 forward primers for TCR Vbeta segments and 13 reverse primers for TCR Jbeta segments was used. A multiplex PCR assay on genomic DNA amplified the CDR3 region of rearranged TCR beta genes. Amplified TCR beta libraries were sequenced as 87-base-pair reads on the Illumina HiSeq System. In the source study's methods: A later analysis tallied 75 million to 85 million unique TCR beta chains across the 600 to 700 repertoires, and 10 million to 11 million of those chains were shared by two or more donors. A nearest-neighbor algorithm error-corrected the raw reads and collapsed the reads into unique sequences, merging closely related sequences to remove PCR and sequencing errors. Alignment of CDR3 sequences to IMGT reference sequences was used to assign V, D and J gene segments. For a sequence to be retained, a match of at least six nucleotides was required to both a V gene segment and a J gene segment. A rearrangement counted as productive if the CDR3 had no stop codons and remained in frame with V and J, and every other rearrangement counted as non-productive. Following IMGT convention, CDR3 was defined as the stretch from the second conserved V-encoded cysteine to the conserved J-encoded phenylalanine. The earlier analysis of about 530 of the donors excluded any sequence lacking an unambiguous match to a single V gene segment. In an earlier analysis of 450 to 750 of the donors, a V segment was called functional when productive rearrangements were above 56.7%, and segregating when the standard deviation between donors exceeded 5%. A statistical classification framework was developed to diagnose cytomegalovirus status using the catalog of TCR beta chain sequences. A later analysis assigned V and J genes by comparing TCR nucleotide sequences with IMGT/GENE-DB human TR gene sequences. A later analysis assigned CDR3 sequences and most-parsimonious VDJ recombination scenarios with the TCRdist pipeline. In a later analysis, each TCR beta chain was defined by its CDR3 amino acid sequence together with its V-gene family, and reads lacking a unique V-gene family were excluded. In a later analysis, 450 to 600 highly shared, low-generation-probability nucleotide sequences were removed to address suspected cross-contamination and a sequencing artifact. In a later analysis, a clonal expansion index was calculated for each public chain from normalized within-repertoire ranks of inferred template counts. Generation probabilities in a later analysis came from a VDJ recombination model fitted to out-of-frame rearrangements, and those results were checked against IGoR. In a later analysis, TCR-TCR, TCR-HLA and TCR-CMV co-occurrence was scored with hypergeometric tests, and a repertoire-size bias correction was applied to TCR pairs. In a later analysis, false discovery rates were estimated by permuting HLA or CMV assignments 20 times. In a later analysis, co-occurring TCRs were grouped with DBSCAN, and TCRdist sequence similarity was added when clustering was performed within HLA-allele-positive subsets. For co-occurrence clustering, repertoires with fewer than 30,000 or more than 120,000 public chains were excluded, along with a handful of repertoires with anomalous nucleotide sharing. TCRdb limited this immuneACCESS table to in-frame rearrangements with V and J called. A share of clones is missing; checked studies link under half to unresolved V genes, and the rest is unexplained. For V, J and clone size, that table is used; D and trimming come from the DNA. The sample data list 160,000 or so clones, and around 77% of these were observed just once. Around 2.2% of the sample is in the top ten clones.

Beyond this particular receptor, the publication reports: Strong co-occurrence of HLA alleles, especially DR and DQ, made assigning TCR associations to individual alleles difficult. Because the 87-base-pair reads could not distinguish some IMGT-functional V segments, including TRBV6-2 and TRBV6-3, those segments were excluded. Roughly uniform sequencing depth across donors was assumed in presence/absence analyses, although this assumption may not hold. In the study, roughly 160 TCR beta chains were listed as associated with cytomegalovirus. Several of the top co-occurrence clusters appeared to be linked to parvovirus B19, influenza, CMV and Epstein-Barr virus, according to a later analysis. Because HLA typing was missing for some donors at each locus, association tests included only the typed subset. According to a later analysis, TCR association rates differed among HLA loci, with DRB1 alleles showing the most associated TCRs and HLA-C alleles showing the fewest. Across donors, most TCR sequences were observed very rarely, whereas some public TCRs were present in many individuals. In a later analysis, HLA-associated TCR beta chains showed more clonal expansion and lower generation probabilities than non-associated chains that were equally common. The only immune exposure information available for the cohort was CMV serostatus. Correlated functional status among segregating V segments might be attributable to linkage disequilibrium, but an unknown experimental factor could not be ruled out. Cytomegalovirus status was reported to be diagnosed by the classifier with high specificity and sensitivity in both the original and validation cohorts. In a later analysis, about 16,000 TCR beta sequences were associated with specific HLA alleles at a false discovery rate of 0.05. The cohort was sequenced for TCR beta chains only, and without alpha or paired-chain data the features that could be detected were limited. Broadly in line with IMGT annotations, most TCR beta V segments showed up in productive rearrangements about 87% or about 30% of the time in an earlier analysis of several hundred of the donors. According to a later analysis, most CMV-associated TCR beta chains appeared to be HLA-restricted, and the HLA associations seemed to be driven largely by CMV exposure. A later genetic analysis associated a missense DCLRE1C variant with V-gene and J-gene trimming of TCR beta chains, and an independent cohort replicated the association. A further reported finding was that TCR beta sequences accurately predicted the HLA-A and HLA-B alleles for most subjects in the first cohort. In a later genetic analysis, fewer N-insertions in productive TCRs were reported among donors in an Asian-associated ancestry cluster than the approximately 630-donor mean. The authors suggested that the approach could potentially be generalized to other disease states and immunological phenotypes. Over 15 rarely observed V segments, including chromosome 9 orphons, were excluded from the earlier analysis of about 600 of the donors because counts were too low. A group of highly shared sequence variants was considered likely to be a technical artifact of the sequencing pipeline. In vitro tests confirmed that a few of the cytomegalovirus-associated TCR beta chains recognize cytomegalovirus antigens.

To note about this clone: There is no known antigen for this receptor. Base qualities were left out, and no much larger clone turns up one base away.

The cohort consisted of 666 healthy bone marrow donors. Cohort members were all nominally healthy when sampled, although unrecorded immune exposures were likely present. The donor was CMV seropositive and was included in the group of 250 to 350 seropositive cohort members. A peripheral blood sample was collected from each donor, and TCR beta sequencing was performed on peripheral blood mononuclear cells. The Qiagen DNeasy Blood Extraction Kit was used to extract genomic DNA from the blood cell samples. V lost 5 bases and J lost 4 bases; the stretch between them is 8 bases long. The CDR3, cysteine through phenylalanine, is 12 amino acids long. The sequence is cut down to CDR3 DNA, 36 bases in frame from base 1. For CDR1 and CDR2, the germline V gene (reference sequence) lists SEHNR and FQNEAQ.

Material for sequencing was PBMCs. This chain is built from TRBV7-9 and TRBJ1-1, with the D gene uncertain. The TCR comes from a man aged 50 or older in good health and CMV-seropositive. The CDR3 protein sequence reads: CASSPPVTEAFF. DNA sequence: TGTGCCAGCAGCCCCCCGGTCACTGAAGCTTTCTTT.